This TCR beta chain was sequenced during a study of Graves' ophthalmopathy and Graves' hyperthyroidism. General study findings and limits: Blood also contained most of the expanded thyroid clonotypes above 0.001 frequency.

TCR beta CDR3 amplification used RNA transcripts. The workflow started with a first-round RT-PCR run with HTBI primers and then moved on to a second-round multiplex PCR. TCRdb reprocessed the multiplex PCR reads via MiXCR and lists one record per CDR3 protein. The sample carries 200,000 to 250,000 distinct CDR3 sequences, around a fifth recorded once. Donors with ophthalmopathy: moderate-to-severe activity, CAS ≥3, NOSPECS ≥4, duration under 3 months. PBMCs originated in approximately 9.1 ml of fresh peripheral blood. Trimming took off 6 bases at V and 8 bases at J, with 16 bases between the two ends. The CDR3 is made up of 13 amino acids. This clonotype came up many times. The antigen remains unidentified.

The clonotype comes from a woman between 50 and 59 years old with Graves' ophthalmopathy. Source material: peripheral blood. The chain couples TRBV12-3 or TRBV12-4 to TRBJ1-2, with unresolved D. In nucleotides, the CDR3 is TGTGCCAGCAGCACCTACACGGCGCCCGGCTACACCTTC. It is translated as CASSTYTAPGYTF.